These T cell receptor beta chains were read from a single sample in a study of shared clonotypes between healthy human individuals. Using immunoSEQ multiplex PCR, the repertoire was profiled, and TCRdb retains in-frame clones only, with some absent. The sample holds some 2 million clones, over 85% seen once. The sequencing input was naive CD4+ T cells sorted from blood. The receptors were sampled from a young man in good health. Both conserved end residues are part of each CDR3. The D gene is left open where the match is weak. Expanded clones are given a class, and other clones once, few, many or no size at all.

d_call,j_call,clone_size,v_call,cdr3_aa,cdr3_nt
.,TRBJ1-1,.,TRBV6-1,CASSEGRGTEAFF,TGTGCCAGCAGTGAGGGGAGGGGAACTGAAGCTTTCTTT
TRBD1,TRBJ2-7,once,TRBV5-1,CASSLEGARYEQYF,TGCGCCAGCAGCTTGGAGGGGGCGAGATACGAGCAGTACTTC
TRBD2,TRBJ2-4,.,TRBV6-5,CASSAGVAKNIQYF,TGTGCCAGCAGTGCGGGGGTAGCCAAAAACATTCAGTACTTC
.,TRBJ1-5,.,TRBV6-6,CAGGGGQPQHF,TGTGCCGGGGGGGGCGGTCAGCCCCAGCATTTT
.,TRBJ2-5,.,TRBV5-1,CASSLFLQTQETQYF,TGCGCCAGCAGCTTGTTCCTGCAGACTCAAGAGACCCAGTACTTC
.,TRBJ2-1,.,TRBV6-5,CASSYSTVQYNEQFF,TGTGCCAGCAGTTATTCGACGGTTCAGTACAATGAGCAGTTCTTC
TRBD1,TRBJ2-7,once,TRBV20-1,CSATLMDRVNF,TGCAGTGCTACCCTAATGGACAGGGTAAACTTC
.,TRBJ1-4,.,TRBV9,CASSVLSTNEKLFF,TGTGCCAGCAGCGTATTATCAACTAATGAAAAACTGTTTTTT
.,TRBJ1-2,.,TRBV5-6,CASSLEQVRNYGYTF,TGTGCCAGCAGCTTGGAGCAGGTACGAAACTATGGCTACACCTTC
.,TRBJ1-5,.,TRBV18,CASSPPGGNQPQHF,TGTGCCAGCTCACCACCCGGAGGCAATCAGCCCCAGCATTTT
TRBD2,TRBJ2-7,.,TRBV19,CARQGGLAGLSAYEQYF,TGTGCCAGACAGGGGGGACTAGCGGGACTTTCCGCGTACGAGCAGTACTTC
TRBD1,TRBJ2-7,.,TRBV19,CASSTRDSLSYEQYF,TGTGCCAGTAGTACCCGGGACAGTCTTTCCTACGAGCAGTACTTC
TRBD1,TRBJ2-3,.,TRBV7-9,CASSRPGQGNTQYF,TGTGCCAGCAGTCGCCCGGGACAGGGCAATACGCAGTATTTT
.,TRBJ2-1,.,TRBV5-4,CASSLGGSYNEQFF,TGTGCCAGCAGCTTGGGAGGGAGCTACAATGAGCAGTTCTTC
.,TRBJ1-4,.,TRBV25-1,CASSESAGREGTNEKLFF,TGTGCCAGCAGTGAATCCGCAGGGAGGGAGGGGACTAATGAAAAACTGTTTTTT
TRBD2,TRBJ2-5,once,TRBV10-3,CASAGLAGGQETQYF,TGTGCCTCGGCGGGACTAGCGGGGGGGCAGGAGACCCAGTACTTC
.,TRBJ1-1,.,TRBV5-4,CASSLGRDGTEAFF,TGTGCCAGCAGCCTCGGCAGGGATGGCACTGAAGCTTTCTTT
TRBD1,TRBJ1-5,.,TRBV6-6,CASSGTGVSNQPQHF,TGTGCCAGCAGTGGGACAGGGGTAAGCAATCAGCCCCAGCATTTT
.,TRBJ2-7,.,TRBV19,CASSMGGKPYEQYF,TGTGCCAGTAGTATGGGGGGAAAACCCTACGAGCAGTACTTC
.,TRBJ1-3,once,TRBV30,CAWSKGNTIYF,TGTGCCTGGAGTAAAGGAAACACCATATATTTT
.,TRBJ1-1,once,TRBV18,CASSPDTIRGTEAFF,TGTGCCAGCTCACCGGACACAATTCGGGGGACTGAAGCTTTCTTT
.,TRBJ1-5,.,TRBV2,CASRRSGNNQPQHF,TGTGCCAGCAGAAGGTCAGGAAACAATCAGCCCCAGCATTTT
TRBD1,TRBJ1-4,.,TRBV7-9,CASSPTGATNEKLFF,TGTGCCAGCAGCCCTACAGGGGCAACTAATGAAAAACTGTTTTTT
.,TRBJ1-5,.,TRBV5-6,CASSRRSNQPQHF,TGTGCCAGCAGTCGACGGAGCAATCAGCCCCAGCATTTT
TRBD2,TRBJ2-5,.,TRBV10-1,CASSEATSVAQYF,TGCGCCAGCAGTGAGGCAACTAGCGTGGCCCAGTACTTC
.,TRBJ1-1,.,TRBV5-4,CASSLGGGAYTEAFF,TGTGCCAGCAGCTTGGGAGGGGGGGCGTACACTGAAGCTTTCTTT
TRBD1,TRBJ1-5,.,TRBV2,CASSLQGNVGQPQHF,TGTGCCAGCAGCCTACAGGGGAACGTTGGACAGCCCCAGCATTTT
.,TRBJ1-1,.,TRBV18,CASSPAQGGRTEAFF,TGTGCCAGCTCACCAGCACAGGGTGGGAGAACTGAAGCTTTCTTT
TRBD1,TRBJ2-7,.,TRBV5-1,CASWDSSYEQYF,TGCGCCAGCTGGGACAGCTCCTACGAGCAGTACTTC